This T cell receptor beta chain is from a study of sequential checkpoint blockade in melanoma. About the research overall: Twenty-two patients had tumor biopsies before treatment and at week 13.

This clone was picked up a small number of times. Its specificity is not known. The protocol was immunoSEQ multiplex PCR, while the TCRdb copy is restricted to in-frame clones and leaves out a portion. This sample yields thousands of clones, of which around a fifth are seen a single time; 15% to 18% belongs to the top ten. V gave up 4 bases and J gave up 0 bases, with 11 bases separating them. The CDR3 has 16 residues. Germline CDR1 is SGHRS and CDR2 is YFSETQ. Broader study findings: About 30 times likelier clinical benefit followed increased tumor T-cell fraction and clonality. For nivolumab-first patients, baseline tumor clonality was associated with response. Tumor T-cell fraction and clonality correlated with PD-L1 and CD8+ counts.

Treatment: randomized to nivolumab then ipilimumab (arm A) or the reverse (arm B). The receptor was isolated from a human patient with melanoma. Some clones in this sample may be carry-over from other donors' samples. V usage is TRBV5-1 and J usage is TRBJ2-6; possibly TRBD2 for D (5 bases). Specimen: tumor tissue (inferred from file names), collected from a patient given nivolumab and ipilimumab in sequence. The CDR3 bases are TGCGCCAGCAGCACATCCGAGGGCTCTGGGGCCAACGTCCTGACTTTC. The encoded protein is CASSTSEGSGANVLTF.